This TCR beta chain was sequenced for a study of tumor-infiltrating lymphocytes in localized non-small cell lung cancer. In the study overall: Each patient gave resected tumor and non-adjacent uninvolved lung tissue.

Only in-frame clones appear in the TCRdb table, and some are missing; sequencing was by immunoSEQ multiplex PCR. The profile shows several thousand clones, less than 75% of them singletons. Input material: uninvolved lung tissue not adjacent to the tumor. The TCR was taken from a human donor with non-small cell lung cancer.

DNA for the CDR3: TGCGCCAGCAGGAACCAAGAGACCCAGTACTTC. Encoded protein: CASRNQETQYF. The chain combines TRBV5-1 with TRBJ2-5, with D uncertain. V shed 5 bases and J shed 0 bases, with 2 bases lying between them. CDR3 length equals 11 residues. Germline values: CDR1 SGHRS, CDR2 YFSETQ.